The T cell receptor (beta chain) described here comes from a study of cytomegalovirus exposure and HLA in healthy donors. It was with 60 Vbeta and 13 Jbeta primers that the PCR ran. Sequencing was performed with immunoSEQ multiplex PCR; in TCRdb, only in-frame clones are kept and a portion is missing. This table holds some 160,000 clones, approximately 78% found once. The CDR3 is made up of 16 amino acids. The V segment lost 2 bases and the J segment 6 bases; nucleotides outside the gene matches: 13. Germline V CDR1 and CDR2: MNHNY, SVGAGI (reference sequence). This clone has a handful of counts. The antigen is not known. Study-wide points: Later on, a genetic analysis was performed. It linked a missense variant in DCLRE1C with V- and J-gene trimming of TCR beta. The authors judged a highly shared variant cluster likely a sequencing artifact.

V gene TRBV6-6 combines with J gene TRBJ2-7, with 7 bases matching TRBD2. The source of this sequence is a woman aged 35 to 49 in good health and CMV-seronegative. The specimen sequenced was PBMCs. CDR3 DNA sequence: TGTGCCAGCAGTTACAGGGCGACTAGCCCTTTTTCCGAGCAGTACTTC. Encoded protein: CASSYRATSPFSEQYF.